This T cell receptor (beta chain) was captured in a study of T cell repertoires in aging, cancer and after chemotherapy. Looking at the study overall: Paired samples before and after chemotherapy came from chronic lymphocytic leukemia patients on fludarabine- or bendamustine-based regimens. Broader study findings: Compared with age-matched healthy donors, untreated hematological or solid cancer patients showed higher blood TCR clonality.

Multiplex touch-down PCR with TRB-A/B primers amplified rearranged V-D-J TRB sequences. Each CDR3 protein gets one entry after TCRdb re-called the multiplex PCR reads with MiXCR. The table records about 6,200 distinct CDR3 sequences, about 30% of them present only once. Peripheral blood genomic DNA, not sorted cells or RNA, was the template. By share, this clonotype counts as medium-sized. No antigen is known for it. The V end lost 9 bases, the J end lost 4 bases, and 13 bases lay between the germline ends. The CDR3 spans 13 residues. The germline V gene has CDR1 KGHDR and CDR2 SFDVKD. The TCR was taken from a human donor with a blood cancer. The sample taken for sequencing was blood. The V and J genes are TRBV24-1 and TRBJ2-3, with a weak D call TRBD2 (6 bases). The CDR3 sequence: CATEGLTADTQYF. CDR3 in DNA: TGTGCCACCGAGGGACTGACGGCAGATACGCAGTATTTT.